The rows below give T cell receptor beta chains drawn from one sample of a study of tumor-infiltrating lymphocytes in oesophageal squamous cell carcinoma. TCRdb processed the PCR reads anew with MiXCR; each CDR3 protein has one entry. The table shows 20,000 or so distinct CDR3 sequences, with 40% to 50% occurring only once. The specimen sequenced was esophageal tumor tissue. Receptors were obtained from a male donor with esophageal squamous cell carcinoma. Each CDR3 is given with its conserved first and last residue. D genes are given only for firm matches. Not all rows give a size; the values are once, few, many and, for expanded clones, a class.

v_call	d_call	j_call	clone_size	cdr3_nt	cdr3_aa
TRBV6-1	TRBD2	TRBJ2-1	-	TGTGCCAGCAGTTCTACTAGCGGGTGGTACAATGAGCAGTTCTTC	CASSSTSGWYNEQFF
TRBV9	-	TRBJ1-2	few	TGTGCCAGTCGTCGGGGGGCAGGAGGCTACACCTTC	CASRRGAGGYTF
TRBV7-9	TRBD1	TRBJ2-7	-	TGTGCCAGCAGCTTAGCAGCAGGGGGCCTCTCCTACGAGCAGTACTTC	CASSLAAGGLSYEQYF
TRBV5-1	-	TRBJ2-5	many	TGCGCCAGCTCCGAAGCCCCGGGGGAGACCCAGTACTTC	CASSEAPGETQYF
TRBV7-6	-	TRBJ2-5	-	TGTGCCAGCAGCCCAAGGGCAGGGGCGGAAGAGACCCAGTACTTC	CASSPRAGAEETQYF
TRBV13	-	TRBJ2-7	few	TGTGCCAGCAGCTTGACTGGTACCAATGAGCAGTACTTC	CASSLTGTNEQYF
TRBV6-1	-	TRBJ2-5	many	TGTGCCAGCACAGCACAGGGACTTGGGGTATTCCAAGAGACCCAGTACTTC	CASTAQGLGVFQETQYF
TRBV7-3	TRBD1	TRBJ2-1	many	TGTGCCAGCAGCTTGGGACAGGGGCCCCATGAGCAGTTCTTC	CASSLGQGPHEQFF
TRBV11-1	-	TRBJ2-7	-	TGTGCCAGCAGCTTACAGGGGTTCTCCTACGAGCAGTACTTC	CASSLQGFSYEQYF
TRBV5-4	TRBD1	TRBJ2-7	-	TGTGCCAGCAGCTACTGGTCGCCAGGGGGCAACGAGCAGTACTTC	CASSYWSPGGNEQYF
TRBV11-2	TRBD2	TRBJ2-7	many	TGTGCCAGCAGCCTACCGGGGGGTGGGGAGCAGTACTTC	CASSLPGGGEQYF
TRBV6-4	TRBD2	TRBJ2-1	-	TGTGCCAGCAGTGACGCGGGAGGGGAATACAATGAGCAGTTCTTC	CASSDAGGEYNEQFF
TRBV9	-	TRBJ2-6	-	TGTGCCAGCAGCGTAGGAGGAACACGTGGCTCTGGGGCCAACGTCCTGACTTTC	CASSVGGTRGSGANVLTF
TRBV20-1	TRBD1	TRBJ1-5	-	TGCAGTGCTAGAGTAGGGGGACAGGGCAATCAGCCCCAGCATTTT	CSARVGGQGNQPQHF
TRBV7-6	-	TRBJ2-1	-	TGTGCTAGCAGCTTCTCGGCTGGCAATGAGCAGTTCTTC	CASSFSAGNEQFF
TRBV6-6	TRBD2	TRBJ2-1	medium-sized	TGTGCCAGCAGTTACTCGACTAGCGCCTACTCCTACAATGAGCAGTTCTTC	CASSYSTSAYSYNEQFF
TRBV10-3	-	TRBJ2-1	once	TGTGCCATCAGTGAGGGTAGGGGGGGCGATGAGCAGTTCTTC	CAISEGRGGDEQFF
TRBV11-1	-	TRBJ2-3	-	TGTGCCAGCAGCTTAGGGGTGGAGTATTTT	CASSLGVEYF
TRBV24-1	TRBD1	TRBJ2-7	-	TGTGCCACCAGTTCGTCAGGACAGGGCAACACTGAAGCTTACTTC	CATSSSGQGNTEAYF
TRBV6-1	-	TRBJ2-1	many	TGTGCCAGCAGTCAGGGTCGGGACCCCTACAATGAGCAGTTCTTC	CASSQGRDPYNEQFF
TRBV6-1	-	TRBJ2-1	many	TGTGCCAGCACCCTAGGGAGGAGCTCCTACAATGAGCAGTTCTTC	CASTLGRSSYNEQFF
TRBV18	-	TRBJ2-2	many	TGTGCCAGCTCACCATCAGTTGGGACCTCCCAAGGGGAGCTGTTTTTT	CASSPSVGTSQGELFF
TRBV19	TRBD1	TRBJ1-2	few	TGTGCCAGTAGTATGACAGGGGCCGTCGTTAACTATGGCTACACCTTC	CASSMTGAVVNYGYTF
TRBV7-9	TRBD1	TRBJ2-6	-	TGTGCCAGCAGCGGAGGACAGGGGTTCTCTGGGGCCAACGTCCTGACTTTC	CASSGGQGFSGANVLTF
TRBV6-2/TRBV6-3	-	TRBJ1-2	-	TGTGCCAGCAGTTACTTTTCTGGGGGCTACACCTTC	CASSYFSGGYTF
TRBV11-3	-	TRBJ1-1	many	TGTGCCAGCAGCTTAGGTGACACTGAAGCTTTCTTT	CASSLGDTEAFF
TRBV7-3	-	TRBJ2-1	medium-sized	TGTGCCAGCAGCTTAAGTGTGAGAACCTACAATGAGCAGTTCTTC	CASSLSVRTYNEQFF
TRBV7-8	TRBD2	TRBJ2-4	medium-sized	TGTGCCAGCAGCTTAGCGCTCAGCGGGGGGGCCCTTAGGAACATTCAGTACTTC	CASSLALSGGALRNIQYF
TRBV7-3	-	TRBJ2-1	-	TGTGCCAGCAGCTTAAAGGGGTACGGGTGGGACAATGAGCAGTTCTTC	CASSLKGYGWDNEQFF
TRBV7-2	-	TRBJ2-5	few	TGTGCCAGCAGCTTATGGGAGGTCAGCCAGGAGACCCAGTACTTC	CASSLWEVSQETQYF
TRBV19	-	TRBJ2-2	-	TGTGCCAGTAGTAAATCCAAGGGACGCTCGCAAGCCGGGGAGCTGTTTTTT	CASSKSKGRSQAGELFF
TRBV20-1	TRBD2	TRBJ2-3	many	TGCAGTGCTACCCGGGAGGGCCGGTTCGCAGATACGCAGTATTTT	CSATREGRFADTQYF
TRBV6-4	TRBD2	TRBJ2-1	many	TGTGCCAGCAGTGAGACTAGCGGGGGGTATAGTGAGCAGTTCTTC	CASSETSGGYSEQFF
TRBV7-2	TRBD2	TRBJ2-3	-	TGTGCCAGCAGCCTCCGAGGACTAGCGGGAGCAGATACGCAGTATTTT	CASSLRGLAGADTQYF